These T cell receptor beta chains were read from a single sample in a study of OX40 agonist ivuxolimab in advanced cancers. Measured with immunoSEQ multiplex PCR; TCRdb has only the in-frame clones, and not every one. The data show tens of thousands of clones, roughly 84% seen once. The material sequenced was CD4+ or CD8+ T cells sorted from blood, taken in a trial of the OX40 agonist ivuxolimab. The receptors derive from an adult with an advanced solid tumor such as melanoma, head and neck, liver or kidney cancer. Each CDR3 is given with its conserved first and last residue. The order of the fields is V gene, D gene, J gene, clone size, CDR3 protein, CDR3 DNA. D genes are given only for firm matches. Size values are once, few and many counts, or a class for expanded clones, and some rows have none.

TRBV7-9	.	TRBJ2-7	.	CASSLARTPLGEQYF	TGTGCCAGCAGCTTAGCGCGGACTCCCTTGGGGGAGCAGTACTTC
TRBV19	TRBD1	TRBJ1-5	.	CASSRTPGTGGSNQPQHF	TGTGCCAGTAGTAGAACCCCCGGGACAGGGGGCAGCAATCAGCCCCAGCATTTT
TRBV6-1	.	TRBJ2-7	.	CASIKDYVSYEQYF	TGTGCCAGCATTAAGGACTATGTCTCCTACGAGCAGTACTTC
TRBV5-1	.	TRBJ1-4	.	CASTTLPATNEKLFF	TGCGCCAGCACCACCCTCCCTGCAACTAATGAAAAACTGTTTTTT
TRBV7-8	.	TRBJ1-5	.	CASGVGGRGNQPQHF	TGTGCCAGCGGTGTCGGGGGTCGAGGCAATCAGCCCCAGCATTTT
TRBV25-1	.	TRBJ1-1	.	CASRTNTEAFF	TGTGCCAGCAGGACAAACACTGAAGCTTTCTTT
TRBV5-4	TRBD1	TRBJ2-2	.	CASSPTGGIGTGELFF	TGTGCCAGCAGCCCTACAGGGGGCATTGGAACCGGGGAGCTGTTTTTT
TRBV7-2	.	TRBJ1-5	few	CASSLNLGNQPQHF	TGTGCCAGCAGCTTAAACTTGGGCAATCAGCCCCAGCATTTT
TRBV5-1	.	TRBJ1-4	few	CASSLGQLRDEKLFF	TGCGCCAGCAGCTTGGGACAACTCCGGGATGAAAAACTGTTTTTT
TRBV30	.	TRBJ1-5	.	CAWSARGRGGNGISYSNQPQHF	TGTGCCTGGAGTGCCCGAGGGAGGGGAGGCAATGGAATCTCCTATAGCAATCAGCCCCAGCATTTT
TRBV7-9	.	TRBJ2-1	.	CASSLDLGDNEQFF	TGTGCCAGCAGCTTAGATTTGGGAGACAATGAGCAGTTCTTC
TRBV9	TRBD2	TRBJ2-5	.	CASSVGAGNQETQYF	TGTGCCAGCAGCGTAGGAGCGGGGAACCAAGAGACCCAGTACTTC
TRBV6-6	.	TRBJ1-5	.	CATQRGPDQPQHF	TGTGCCACCCAGAGAGGACCAGATCAGCCCCAGCATTTT
TRBV5-1	TRBD1	TRBJ1-4	.	CASSKGQGATNEKLFF	TGCGCCAGCAGCAAGGGACAGGGAGCAACTAATGAAAAACTGTTTTTT
TRBV7-8	.	TRBJ2-5	.	CASSSLGDPEETQYF	TGTGCCAGCAGCTCCTTGGGAGACCCGGAGGAGACCCAGTACTTC
TRBV15	.	TRBJ1-1	.	CATSSAVTGMRGNTEAFF	TGTGCCACCAGCAGTGCGGTCACAGGGATGAGGGGGAACACTGAAGCTTTCTTT
TRBV2	TRBD2	TRBJ2-3	.	CKSGKDTQYF	TGCAAGAGCGGGAAGGATACGCAGTATTTT
TRBV9	TRBD1	TRBJ2-5	.	CASSPGTGNQETQYF	TGTGCCAGCAGCCCAGGGACAGGGAACCAAGAGACCCAGTACTTC
TRBV5-1	.	TRBJ2-1	few	CASSTGLLLGNEQFF	TGCGCCAGCAGCACTGGACTACTCCTCGGCAATGAGCAGTTCTTC
TRBV6-1	.	TRBJ1-2	.	CASSEGANYGYTF	TGTGCCAGCAGTGAAGGTGCTAACTATGGCTACACCTTC
TRBV28	TRBD1	TRBJ1-1	.	CASSLNYRGTEAFF	TGTGCCAGCAGTCTAAACTACAGGGGTACTGAAGCTTTCTTT
TRBV6-1	.	TRBJ1-1	.	CASSIQIPTEAFF	TGTGCCAGCAGTATACAGATTCCCACTGAAGCTTTCTTT
TRBV5-1	TRBD1	TRBJ2-7	.	CASSHGTGDLEQYF	TGCGCCAGCAGCCACGGGACAGGGGACCTCGAGCAGTACTTC
TRBV9	TRBD2	TRBJ2-3	.	CASSVSAGESTDTQYF	TGTGCCAGCAGCGTATCAGCGGGGGAAAGCACAGATACGCAGTATTTT
TRBV11-2	TRBD1	TRBJ2-3	.	CASSSRPSGGAGTDTQYF	TGTGCCAGCAGCTCTAGACCCTCAGGGGGCGCGGGCACAGATACGCAGTATTTT
TRBV30	TRBD1	TRBJ2-4	.	CAWSTGGQVGNIQYF	TGTGCCTGGAGTACAGGGGGCCAAGTGGGAAACATTCAGTACTTC
TRBV5-1	.	TRBJ2-2	once	CASTQGTPANTGELFF	TGCGCCAGCACTCAGGGAACTCCCGCGAACACCGGGGAGCTGTTTTTT